This TCR beta chain was retrieved from a study of T cells in Graves' hyperthyroidism and ophthalmopathy. This clonotype was counted ten times or more. The CDR3 has 13 amino acids. V dropped 5 bases and J dropped 4 bases, with 11 bases sitting between them. In germline, CDR1 is SEHNR, CDR2 FQNEAQ (reference sequence). The CDR3 regions of TCR beta were amplified from RNA transcripts. The HTBI set primed first-round TCR CDR3 RT-PCR. Using its own MiXCR run on the multiplex PCR reads, TCRdb lists one record per CDR3 protein. The sample contains a few hundred thousand distinct CDR3 sequences, about 43% of which appear only once.

The TCR sequence derives from a woman younger than 35 with Graves' hyperthyroidism. Input material: peripheral blood or thyroid tissue (not recorded which). V and J are TRBV7-9 and TRBJ1-2; D gene ambiguous. In DNA, the CDR3 is TGTGCCAGCAGCCCACTAGGGCGCTATGGCTACACCTTC. Amino acids: CASSPLGRYGYTF.